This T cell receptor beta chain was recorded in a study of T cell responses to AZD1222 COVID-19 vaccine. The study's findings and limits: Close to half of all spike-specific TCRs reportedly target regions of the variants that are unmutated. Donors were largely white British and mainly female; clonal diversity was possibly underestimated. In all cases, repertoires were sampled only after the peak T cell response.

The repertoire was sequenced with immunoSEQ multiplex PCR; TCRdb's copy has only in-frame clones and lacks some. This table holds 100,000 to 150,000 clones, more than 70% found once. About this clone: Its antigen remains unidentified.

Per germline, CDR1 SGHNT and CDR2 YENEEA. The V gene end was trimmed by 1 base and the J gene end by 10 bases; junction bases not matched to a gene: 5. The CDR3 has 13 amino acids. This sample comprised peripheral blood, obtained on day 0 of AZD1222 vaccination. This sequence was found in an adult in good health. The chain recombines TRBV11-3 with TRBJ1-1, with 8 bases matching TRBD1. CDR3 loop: CASSLVQGGIAFF. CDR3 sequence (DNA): TGTGCCAGCAGCTTAGTACAGGGGGGGATAGCTTTCTTT.